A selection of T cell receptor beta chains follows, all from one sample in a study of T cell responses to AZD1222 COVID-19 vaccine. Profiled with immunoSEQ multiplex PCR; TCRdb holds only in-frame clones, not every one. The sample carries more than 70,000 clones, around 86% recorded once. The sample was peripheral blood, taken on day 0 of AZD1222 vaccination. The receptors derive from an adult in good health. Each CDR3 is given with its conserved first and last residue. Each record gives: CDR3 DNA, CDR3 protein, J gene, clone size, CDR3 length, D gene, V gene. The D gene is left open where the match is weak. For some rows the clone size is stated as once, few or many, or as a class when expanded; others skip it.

CDR3 DNA: TGTGCCAGCAGCCCAGACGGAAACTATGGCTACACCTTC
CDR3 protein: CASSPDGNYGYTF
J gene: TRBJ1-2
clone size: once
CDR3 length: 13
D gene: .
V gene: TRBV7-3

CDR3 DNA: TGCGCCAGCAGCTTGGGGACAGGGGCCACCGGGGAGCTGTTTTTT
CDR3 protein: CASSLGTGATGELFF
J gene: TRBJ2-2
clone size: .
CDR3 length: 15
D gene: TRBD1
V gene: TRBV5-1

CDR3 DNA: TGTGCCAGCTCACCATTGACTGGGAGGAACACTGAAGCTTTCTTT
CDR3 protein: CASSPLTGRNTEAFF
J gene: TRBJ1-1
clone size: .
CDR3 length: 15
D gene: .
V gene: TRBV18

CDR3 DNA: TGCAGTGCTAGCCGCAGCGCCCGGCTCCACTTT
CDR3 protein: CSASRSARLHF
J gene: TRBJ1-6
clone size: once
CDR3 length: 11
D gene: .
V gene: TRBV20-1

CDR3 DNA: TGTGCCAGCAGTCGACAGGGTAGCACTGAAGCTTTCTTT
CDR3 protein: CASSRQGSTEAFF
J gene: TRBJ1-1
clone size: .
CDR3 length: 13
D gene: TRBD1
V gene: TRBV3-1/TRBV3-2

CDR3 DNA: TGTGCCAGCAGCCAAGATACTAGCGGGCGAGAGACCCAGTACTTC
CDR3 protein: CASSQDTSGRETQYF
J gene: TRBJ2-5
clone size: .
CDR3 length: 15
D gene: TRBD2
V gene: TRBV3-1/TRBV3-2

CDR3 DNA: TGTGCCAGCAGTCGCTTGGGCACTAACTATGGCTACACCTTC
CDR3 protein: CASSRLGTNYGYTF
J gene: TRBJ1-2
clone size: .
CDR3 length: 14
D gene: .
V gene: TRBV14

CDR3 DNA: TGTGCCAGCAGTGAATTGCCCGGGACAGTCGGAAACACCATATATTTT
CDR3 protein: CASSELPGTVGNTIYF
J gene: TRBJ1-3
clone size: .
CDR3 length: 16
D gene: TRBD1
V gene: TRBV6-1

CDR3 DNA: TGTGCCAGCAGTTCCGCGGCAGGGGTTGAGACCCAGTACTTC
CDR3 protein: CASSSAAGVETQYF
J gene: TRBJ2-5
clone size: .
CDR3 length: 14
D gene: .
V gene: TRBV6-5

CDR3 DNA: TGTGCCAGCAGTTACACCATAAAAGAGACCCAGTACTTC
CDR3 protein: CASSYTIKETQYF
J gene: TRBJ2-5
clone size: once
CDR3 length: 13
D gene: .
V gene: TRBV6-5